The 2 T cell receptor beta chains below were found in one sample sequenced in a study of Graves' ophthalmopathy and Graves' hyperthyroidism. As the template, RNA transcripts were used to amplify TCR beta CDR3 regions. Following a first-round RT-PCR that used HTBI primers, a second-round multiplex PCR was carried out. TCRdb redid the calling of the multiplex PCR reads with MiXCR, one entry per CDR3 protein. The data contain 560,000 or so distinct CDR3 sequences, 35% to 40% of them singletons. Input material: peripheral blood or thyroid tissue (not recorded which). The receptors were gathered from an adult man with Graves' hyperthyroidism.

This clonotype was counted at least ten times. The V gene is TRBV6-5, the J gene TRBJ1-5; D is uncertain. Germline V gives CDR1 MNHEY, CDR2 SVGAGI. Trimming removed 0 bases at V and 6 bases at J, with 9 bases between. This CDR3 contains 14 residues. The CDR3 DNA is TGTGCCAGCAGTTACTCGCAGGCCGGTCAGCCCCAGCATTTT. Protein sequence: CASSYSQAGQPQHF.

J is TRBJ2-3 and V is TRBV29-1; 10 bases are a match to TRBD2. CDR1 and CDR2 (germline): SQVTM, ANQGSEA. CDR3 size: 14 residues. Losses at the gene ends were 4 bases for V and 2 bases for J; bases not matched to a gene: 3. CDR3 residues: CSVAGLAITDTQYF. The CDR3 nucleotides read TGCAGCGTTGCGGGACTAGCGATCACAGATACGCAGTATTTT.